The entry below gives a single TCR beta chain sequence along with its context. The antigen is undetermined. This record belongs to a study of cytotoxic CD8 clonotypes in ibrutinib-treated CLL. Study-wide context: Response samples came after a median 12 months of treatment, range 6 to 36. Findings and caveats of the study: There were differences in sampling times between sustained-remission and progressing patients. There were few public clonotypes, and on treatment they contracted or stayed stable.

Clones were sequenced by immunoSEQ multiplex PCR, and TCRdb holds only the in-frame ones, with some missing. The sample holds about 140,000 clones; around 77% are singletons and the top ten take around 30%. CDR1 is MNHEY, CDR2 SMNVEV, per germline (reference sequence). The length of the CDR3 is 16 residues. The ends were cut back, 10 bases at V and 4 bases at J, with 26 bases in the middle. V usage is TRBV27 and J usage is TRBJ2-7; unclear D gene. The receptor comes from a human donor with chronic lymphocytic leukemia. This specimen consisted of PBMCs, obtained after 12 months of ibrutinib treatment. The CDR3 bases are TGTGCCACCCATTTCCCGAACTCCCATGGGTCATACGAGCAGTACTTC. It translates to CATHFPNSHGSYEQYF.